This entry features one T cell receptor (beta chain) sequence. Evenly divided among several immunoSEQ plates was the genomic DNA of each subset. The protocol was immunoSEQ multiplex PCR, while the TCRdb copy is restricted to in-frame clones and leaves out a portion. The table has 2 million to 3 million clones, over 85% seen once. This specimen belongs to a study of shared clonotypes between healthy human individuals. CDR1 is SGHRS, CDR2 YFSETQ, per germline. CDR3 length: 16 residues. Germline trimming cut 5 bases from V and 1 base from J; bases unmatched to any gene: 6. This TCR came from a man between 18 and 29 years old in good health. Some clones in this sample may be carry-over from other donors' samples. The sequencing input was naive CD4+ T cells from PBMCs. Subset meaning: CD45RA+ positively selected. The chain recombines TRBV5-1 with TRBJ2-1; 10 bases match TRBD1. The DNA of the CDR3 is TGCGCCAGCAGACGACAGGGGGCTGAGTCCTACAATGAGCAGTTCTTC. Translation gives CASRRQGAESYNEQFF.